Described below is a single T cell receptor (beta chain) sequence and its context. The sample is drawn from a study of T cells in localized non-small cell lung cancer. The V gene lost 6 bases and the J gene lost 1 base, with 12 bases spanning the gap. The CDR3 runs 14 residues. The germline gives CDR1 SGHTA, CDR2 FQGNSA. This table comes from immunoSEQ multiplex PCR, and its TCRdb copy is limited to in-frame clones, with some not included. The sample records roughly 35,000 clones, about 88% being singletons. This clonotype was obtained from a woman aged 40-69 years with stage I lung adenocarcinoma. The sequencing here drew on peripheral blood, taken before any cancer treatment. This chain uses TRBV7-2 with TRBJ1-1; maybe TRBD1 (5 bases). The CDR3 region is CASRSGTRNTEAFF. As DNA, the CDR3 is TGTGCCAGCAGGTCCGGGACGAGGAACACTGAAGCTTTCTTT.